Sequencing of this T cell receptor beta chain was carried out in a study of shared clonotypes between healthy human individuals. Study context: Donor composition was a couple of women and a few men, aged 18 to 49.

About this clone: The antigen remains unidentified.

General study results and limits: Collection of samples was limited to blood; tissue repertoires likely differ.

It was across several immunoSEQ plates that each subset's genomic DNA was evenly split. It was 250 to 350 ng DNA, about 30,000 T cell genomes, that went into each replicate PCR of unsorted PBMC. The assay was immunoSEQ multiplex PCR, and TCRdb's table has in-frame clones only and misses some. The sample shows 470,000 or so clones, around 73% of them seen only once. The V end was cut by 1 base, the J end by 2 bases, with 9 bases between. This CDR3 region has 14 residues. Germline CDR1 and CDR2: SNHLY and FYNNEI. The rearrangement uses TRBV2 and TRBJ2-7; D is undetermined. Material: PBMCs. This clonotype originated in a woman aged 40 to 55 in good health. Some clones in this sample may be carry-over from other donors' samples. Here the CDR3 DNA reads TGTGCCAGCAGTGAAGTTCGTCATGCCTACGAGCAGTACTTC. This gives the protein CASSEVRHAYEQYF.